The 20 T cell receptor beta chains below come from one sample, sequenced in a study of blood T cell repertoires in COVID-19. Sequenced by immunoSEQ multiplex PCR; TCRdb stores in-frame clones only, minus some. In the table there are around 310,000 clones, nearly 90% of which are singletons. Sequencing was carried out using PBMCs or T cells enriched from blood (not recorded which). Source of these receptors: a woman in her thirties who had recovered from COVID-19.

The count of this clone is one. V and J are TRBV6-2 or TRBV6-3 and TRBJ2-1; 12 nucleotides match TRBD2. With 2 bases clipped from V and 3 bases from J, the junction kept 5 bases outside the gene matches. Germline CDR1 MNHEY, CDR2 SVGEGT. There are 17 residues in the CDR3. The CDR3 coding sequence is TGTGCCAGCAGTTACGGCATACTAGCGGGAGGCTACAATGAGCAGTTCTTC. This encodes CASSYGILAGGYNEQFF.

The gene calls are TRBV6-5 and TRBJ1-1; D is perhaps TRBD1 (5 bases). Germline CDR1 MNHEY, CDR2 SVGAGI. Trimming took 2 bases from V and 4 from J, leaving 8 bases between them. The CDR3 length is 13 residues. The CDR3 is CASSYRGVTEAFF. The CDR3 coding sequence is TGTGCCAGCAGTTACAGGGGCGTCACTGAAGCTTTCTTT.

The J gene is TRBJ2-7, the V gene TRBV7-2; D might be TRBD2 (6 bases). The germline V and J ends were trimmed by 5 bases and 3 bases, with 23 bases remaining between them. Germline lookup yields CDR1 SGHTA and CDR2 FQGNSA. The CDR3 has 17 amino acids. Written as DNA, the CDR3 is TGTGCCAGCAGCGCGACAGAGCTCCTCCGGAGGGGCTACGAGCAGTACTTC. This encodes CASSATELLRRGYEQYF.

V is TRBV24-1 and J is TRBJ2-3; no clear D gene. With 7 bases removed from V and 8 bases from J, the gap between germline ends came to 12 bases. The CDR3 extends over 12 amino acids. In germline, CDR1 is KGHDR, CDR2 SFDVKD. As DNA, the CDR3 is TGTGCCACCAGGAACGCGGTGGGTACGCAGTATTTT. Translating it yields CATRNAVGTQYF.

The rearrangement uses TRBV19 and TRBJ1-5; 7 positions agree with TRBD1. The germline CDR1 and CDR2 sequences are LNHDA and SQIVND (reference sequence). Trimming removed 4 bases from V and 5 bases from J; junction bases left unmatched: 8. The CDR3 extends over 15 amino acids. Here the CDR3 reads CASSTPTGSHQPQHF. DNA for the CDR3: TGTGCCAGTAGTACCCCGACAGGGAGTCATCAGCCCCAGCATTTT. Full variable domain (outside the CDR3, taken from reference TRBV19 and TRBJ1-5): DGGITQSPKYLFRKEGQNVTLSCEQNLNHDAMYWYRQDPGQGLRLIYYSQIVNDFQKGDIAEGYSVSREKKESFPLTVTSAQKNPTAFYLCASSTPTGSHQPQHFGDGTRLSIL.

This chain links TRBV18 with TRBJ1-2, with a tentative D call TRBD1 (5 bases). V gave up 2 bases and J gave up 7 bases, with 11 bases separating them. Germline CDR1 reads KGHSH; CDR2 reads LQKENI. This CDR3 is 13 amino acids long. Written as DNA, the CDR3 is TGTGCCAGCTCACCATCTGGGGCGTTTGGCTACACCTTC. It translates to CASSPSGAFGYTF.

The chain is built from TRBV11-2 and TRBJ2-4; 7 bases are shared with TRBD1. This CDR3 contains 18 residues. The trim removed 7 bases at V and 0 bases at J, leaving 15 bases unmatched. Germline-derived CDR1 and CDR2 are SGHAT and FQNNGV. The CDR3, as DNA: TGTGCCAGCACCCCAATAAGACAGGGCTTCGGAGCCAAAAACATTCAGTACTTC. Protein sequence: CASTPIRQGFGAKNIQYF.

The chain's CDR3 is CASSWGIPDTQYF. CDR3 in DNA: TGTGCCAGCAGTTGGGGCATCCCAGATACGCAGTATTTT. The V gene is TRBV28, the J gene TRBJ2-3, with a tentative D call TRBD1 (5 bases). CDR3 length equals 13 residues. CDR1 and CDR2 from the germline V gene are MDHEN and SYDVKM. V gave up 4 bases and J gave up 4 bases, with 9 bases separating them. The full variable domain, in which reference TRBV28 and TRBJ2-3 provide the parts outside the CDR3, is DVKVTQSSRYLVKRTGEKVFLECVQDMDHENMFWYRQDPGLGLRLIYFSYDVKMKEKGDIPEGYSVSREKKERFSLILESASTNQTSMYLCASSWGIPDTQYFGPGTRLTVL.

This rearrangement joins TRBV3-1 (or the pseudogene TRBV3-2) to TRBJ2-3; the D gene is possibly TRBD2 (6 bases). V gave up 7 bases and J gave up 5 bases, with 10 bases separating them. Germline V gives CDR1 LGHDT, CDR2 YNNKEL (reference sequence). CDR3 length: 12 residues. The CDR3 is CASTEEGDTQYF. CDR3 DNA: TGTGCCAGCACCGAGGAGGGAGATACGCAGTATTTT.

The rearrangement uses TRBV13 and TRBJ1-2; D ambiguous. Germline CDR1 is PRHDT and CDR2 is FYEKMQ (reference sequence). The CDR3 length is 18 residues. Trimming removed 0 bases from V and 3 bases from J, with 20 bases in between. CDR3 sequence: CASSLGADGALRDYGYTF. DNA of the CDR3: TGTGCCAGCAGCTTAGGAGCGGATGGAGCTCTACGCGACTATGGCTACACCTTC.

The V gene is TRBV11-2, the J gene TRBJ2-1; 7 bases are shared with TRBD2. CDR3 length equals 16 residues. The germline V gene has CDR1 SGHAT and CDR2 FQNNGV. The ends lost 1 base at V and 4 bases at J; junction bases unmatched: 7. CDR3: CASSLVVGGSYNEQFF. The DNA of the CDR3 is TGTGCCAGCAGCTTAGTGGTCGGCGGGAGTTACAATGAGCAGTTCTTC.

CDR3 coding DNA: TGTGCCAGTAGTATAGTTGGGGGGAACTATGGCTACACCTTC. Protein product: CASSIVGGNYGYTF. The V and J genes are TRBV19 and TRBJ1-2, with a possible D match to TRBD1 (5 bases). The germline V gene encodes CDR1 LNHDA and CDR2 SQIVND (reference sequence). The CDR3 covers 14 residues. V was trimmed by 1 base and J by 2 bases, leaving 8 bases between them.

This clone was counted only a few times. This chain uses TRBV6-2 or TRBV6-3 with TRBJ2-1; 11 bases are a match to TRBD2. This CDR3 has 17 residues. The V gene's germline CDR1 is MNHEY and CDR2 SVGEGT. J gave up 6 bases and V 0 bases, and 7 bases lay outside the gene matches. The CDR3 nucleotides are TGTGCCAGCAGTTACTCGATATTACTAGCGGGAGCCAATGAGCAGTTCTTC. Its protein is CASSYSILLAGANEQFF.

The chain links TRBV7-9 to TRBJ1-1; a possible D gene is TRBD1 (6 bases). The CDR3 is made up of 15 amino acids. The germline CDR1 and CDR2 sequences are SEHNR and FQNEAQ (reference sequence). Trimming left V 1 base short and J 3 bases short, with 12 bases between. CDR3 sequence: CASSLDRVGYTEAFF. The CDR3 coding sequence is TGTGCCAGCAGCTTAGACAGGGTCGGGTACACTGAAGCTTTCTTT.

The J gene is TRBJ2-3, the V gene TRBV5-6; 9 positions agree with TRBD1. Germline V lookup: CDR1 SGHDT, CDR2 YYEEEE. The CDR3 sequence is 15 residues long. The V gene end was trimmed by 0 bases and the J gene end by 3 bases; junction bases not matched to a gene: 2. The CDR3 region has the DNA TGTGCCAGCAGCTTGGCTGGGACAGGGACAGATACGCAGTATTTT. Translating gives CASSLAGTGTDTQYF.

The chain links TRBV7-2 to TRBJ1-3, with D uncertain. V was clipped by 1 base and J by 4 bases, with 5 bases between them. CDR1 and CDR2 (germline): SGHTA, FQGNSA. This CDR3 contains 13 residues. CDR3 sequence reads: CASSLETGNTIYF. For the CDR3, the DNA is TGTGCCAGCAGCTTAGAGACAGGAAACACCATATATTTT.

This chain joins TRBV9 and TRBJ2-7; 11 bases match TRBD2. The CDR3 is made up of 14 amino acids. V was pared by 4 bases and J by 4 bases, with 4 bases of the junction left unmatched. Germline values: CDR1 SGDLS, CDR2 YYNGEE. The CDR3 DNA sequence: TGTGCCAGCAGCACTAGCGGGAGTTGGTACGAGCAGTACTTC. Amino acid sequence: CASSTSGSWYEQYF.

The chain couples TRBV7-9 to TRBJ2-7, with 7 positions matching TRBD1. There are 12 residues in the CDR3. The V and J ends lost 2 bases and 12 bases, in that order; junction bases with no gene match: 7. The germline V gene encodes CDR1 SEHNR and CDR2 FQNEAQ (reference sequence). CDR3 loop: CASSLITGERYF. CDR3 bases: TGTGCCAGCAGCTTAATAACAGGGGAGAGGTACTTC.

The chain has TRBV7-9 and TRBJ1-5; D not certain. The CDR3 length is 17 residues. V lost 5 bases to trimming and J lost 4 bases, with 21 bases between them. Germline V lookup: CDR1 SEHNR, CDR2 FQNEAQ (reference sequence). The CDR3 DNA follows: TGTGCCAGCAGCCTGCGGGCAGCCGACTTTACAAATCAGCCCCAGCATTTT. Translated: CASSLRAADFTNQPQHF. Full variable domain (rest looked up from reference TRBV7-9 and TRBJ1-5): DTGVSQNPRHKITKRGQNVTFRCDPISEHNRLYWYRQTLGQGPEFLTYFQNEAQLEKSRLLSDRFSAERPKGSFSTLEIQRTEQGDSAMYLCASSLRAADFTNQPQHFGDGTRLSIL.

V gene TRBV2 combines with J gene TRBJ1-5; D unclear. V lost 1 base and J lost 8, with 15 bases in between. CDR3 length: 15 residues. Germline V lookup: CDR1 SNHLY, CDR2 FYNNEI. This CDR3 reads CASSEVGGLLKPQHF. CDR3 bases: TGTGCCAGCAGTGAAGTCGGAGGGCTCCTGAAGCCCCAGCATTTT. Full variable domain (remainder filled in from reference TRBV2 and TRBJ1-5): EPEVTQTPSHQVTQMGQEVILRCVPISNHLYFYWYRQILGQKVEFLVSFYNNEISEKSEIFDDQFSVERPDGSNFTLKIRSTKLEDSAMYFCASSEVGGLLKPQHFGDGTRLSIL.